This entry lists 2 T cell receptor beta chains sequenced from one sample in a study of CXCR3-negative and CXCR3-positive naive CD8 T cells. These receptors lack a known antigen. With UMI labels, 5' RACE was used to prepare the TRB cDNA libraries. TCRdb re-analyzed the 5' RACE reads; it lists each CDR3 protein once, without DNA. The sample table includes around 160,000 distinct CDR3 sequences. Findings of the study overall: TRB CDR3s of CXCR3-positive naive cells were more hydrophobic than those of CXCR3-negative naive cells.

The sequencing sample was made of naive CXCR3+ CD8+ T cells from blood. Sample subset: CD45RO-CCR7+CD27+CD95- naive CD8+ T cells expressing CXCR3 (TNR3+). The receptors shown here come from a human donor in good health. Some clones in this sample may be carry-over from other donors' samples.

The rearrangement joins TRBV7-3 to TRBJ2-3. CDR3 length: 12 amino acids. The germline gives CDR1 SGHTA, CDR2 FQGTGA. The chain's CDR3 is CASSSFYEAQYF.

The chain couples TRBV28 to TRBJ2-7; TCRdb indicates TRBD1, and absent DNA this call remains unverified. The CDR3 runs to 16 residues. Germline CDR1 is MDHEN and CDR2 is SYDVKM. This chain's CDR3 is CASSLPGPLTAYEQYF.